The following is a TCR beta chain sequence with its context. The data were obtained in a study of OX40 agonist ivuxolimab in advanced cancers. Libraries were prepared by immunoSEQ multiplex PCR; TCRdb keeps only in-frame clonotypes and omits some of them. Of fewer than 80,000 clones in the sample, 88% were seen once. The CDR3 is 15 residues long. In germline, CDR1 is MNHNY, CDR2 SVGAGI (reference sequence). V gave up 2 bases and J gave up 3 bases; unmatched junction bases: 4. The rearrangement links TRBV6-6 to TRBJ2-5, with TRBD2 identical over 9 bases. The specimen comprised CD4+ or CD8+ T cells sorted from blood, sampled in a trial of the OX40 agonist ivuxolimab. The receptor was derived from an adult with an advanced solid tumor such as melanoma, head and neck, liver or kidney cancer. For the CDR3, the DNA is TGTGCCAGCAGTTACGGGCTAGCGGGGAAAGAGACCCAGTACTTC. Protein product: CASSYGLAGKETQYF.